The entry below describes one T cell receptor (beta chain). This clone was seen a handful of times. There is no known antigen for this receptor. There are no base qualities to consult, and no much larger clone falls within one base. Each donor gave one peripheral blood draw, about 110 mL on average, collected into heparinised tubes. Naive, central memory, regulatory and stem cell-like memory CD4+ T cells were sorted on a BD FACSAria II using a panel including CD45RO, CCR7, CD25, CD127, CD95 and CD27. Purity was above 95% for every sorted population. PBMCs were separated immediately by Lymphoprep density gradient centrifugation and were stained directly, without being cultured. So that batch effects would be minimized, each experiment stained and sorted samples in pairs, pairing one healthy donor with one patient. This entry is derived from a study of beta chain features in type 1 diabetes (dated by TCRdb to between 2018 and 2020). Background on the whole study: Mean age, gender distribution, total cell number and subset yield were not different between patients and healthy donors. Across all samples, roughly 110,000,000 sorted cells were examined, and cell number per subset correlated strongly with RNA yield. Whereas all 30 or so donors provided naive and central memory subsets, regulatory and stem cell-like memory subsets were isolated from just 8 patients and roughly eight healthy donors. The study compared TCRB repertoires of sorted circulating CD4+ T cell subsets between recently diagnosed type 1 diabetes patients and matched healthy donors. The paper's findings and limits, for the study overall: Naive, central memory and regulatory TCRB repertoires appeared to be more alike among patients than among healthy donors. Type 1 diabetes patients showed a moderate but significant shortening of TCRB CDR3 length in all four CD4+ subsets. PCR might favor shorter templates, but patient and control samples were amplified and corrected together, so any skew would affect both groups equally. Only small numbers of individuals were included in the HLA sub-analyses, which left unresolved whether HLA type had any influence on TCRB rearrangement. Patients with type 1 diabetes made fewer insertions and deleted more nucleotides at VDJ recombination sites, implying thymic rearrangement abnormalities. Because cDNA was sequenced instead of genomic DNA, activated cells with high expression could be over-represented, although the groups did not differ in activation or CD3 levels.

Germline trimming: 4 bases from V, 3 bases from J; junction bases outside gene matches: 8. In the germline V gene (reference sequence), CDR1 corresponds to MNHNY and CDR2 to SVGAGI. CDR3 length: 15 amino acids, cysteine to phenylalanine. Only the CDR3 region is kept as DNA, spanning 45 bases read in frame from base 1. The entire amount of isolated RNA was reverse transcribed using the High Capacity cDNA Reverse Transcription Kit, so the sequenced TCRB transcripts were expressed ones. Deep immunoSEQ sequencing was applied to naive, central memory and regulatory T cell samples, giving an average of approximately 3.8 million total reads per sample. Sorted cells were lysed in RLT buffer and RNA was extracted with DNase-treated RNeasy Micro or Mini kits, depending on cell number. To prevent cross-contamination, each cell subset was processed individually, whereas patient and healthy donor samples were processed jointly. TCRB sequences were amplified from cDNA with the immunoSEQ multiplex PCR, producing 87-bp fragments spanning the CDR3 region. Sequencing of the amplicons was done on the Illumina HiSeq platform. The paper's processing steps were these. Synthetic template baselines were used to correct PCR bias computationally, reads within Hamming distance 2 were collapsed together, and singletons that could not be merged were discarded. Reads were aligned against IMGT so that V, D and J genes, CDR3 length and insertions or deletions at six rearrangement sites could be assigned. Within each subset, clonotype counts were normalized to sorted cell number, and only after that were true diversity and Gini coefficients computed with the tcR R package. The overlap coefficient, calculated on TCRB nucleotide sequences, was used to measure repertoire sharing. Out-of-frame TCRB sequences from naive cells were analyzed to stand in for the pre-selection repertoire. Drawn from immuneACCESS, this table holds only the in-frame rearrangements with V and J called that TCRdb kept. Clones are partly lost; checked studies trace under half to an unresolved V gene and leave the rest unexplained. V, J and clone size reflect that table, while D and trimming were determined from the DNA. For this sample there are some 640,000 clones; roughly 13% appear just once. The biggest ten clones account for 0.04% of the sample.

This TCR was sampled from a man aged 18 to 30 with type 1 diabetes. Recombination linked TRBV6-6 to TRBJ2-7, with 8 bases matching TRBD2. Sequencing was performed on naive CD4+ T cells from blood. The label giving this sample's cell subset or site can be read as: true naive CD4+ T cells. Here the CDR3 is given as CASSLVAGGIYEQYF. The DNA is as follows: TGTGCCAGCAGTTTAGTGGCGGGAGGAATCTACGAGCAGTACTTC.